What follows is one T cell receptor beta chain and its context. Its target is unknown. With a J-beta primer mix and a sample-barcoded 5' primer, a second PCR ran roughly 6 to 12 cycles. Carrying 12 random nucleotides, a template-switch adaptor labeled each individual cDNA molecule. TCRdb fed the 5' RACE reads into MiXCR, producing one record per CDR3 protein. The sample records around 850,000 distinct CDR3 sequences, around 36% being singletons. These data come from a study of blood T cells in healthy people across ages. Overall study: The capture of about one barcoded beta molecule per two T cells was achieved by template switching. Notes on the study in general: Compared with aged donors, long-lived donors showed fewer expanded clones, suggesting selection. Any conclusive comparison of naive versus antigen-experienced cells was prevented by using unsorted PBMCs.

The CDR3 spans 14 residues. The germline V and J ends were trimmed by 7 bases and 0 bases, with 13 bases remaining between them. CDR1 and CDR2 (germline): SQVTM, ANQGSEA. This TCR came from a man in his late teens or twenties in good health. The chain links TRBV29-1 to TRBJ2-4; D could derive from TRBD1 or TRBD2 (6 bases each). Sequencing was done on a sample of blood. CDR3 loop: CSAAGGPAKNIQYF. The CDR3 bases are TGCAGCGCAGCCGGGGGCCCAGCCAAAAACATTCAGTACTTC.